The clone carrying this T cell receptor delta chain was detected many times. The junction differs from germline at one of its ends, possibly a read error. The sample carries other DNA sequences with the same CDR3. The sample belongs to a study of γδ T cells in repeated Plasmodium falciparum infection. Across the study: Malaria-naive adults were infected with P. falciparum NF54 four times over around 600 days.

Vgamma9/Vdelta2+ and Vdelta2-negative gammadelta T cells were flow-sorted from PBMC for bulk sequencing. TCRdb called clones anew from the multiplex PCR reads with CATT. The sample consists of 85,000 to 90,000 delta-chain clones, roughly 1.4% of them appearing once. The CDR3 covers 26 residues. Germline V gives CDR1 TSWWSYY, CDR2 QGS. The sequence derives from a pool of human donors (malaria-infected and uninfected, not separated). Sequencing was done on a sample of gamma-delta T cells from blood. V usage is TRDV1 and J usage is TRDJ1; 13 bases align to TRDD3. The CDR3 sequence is CALGGLGPTTPYWGIRNVEYTDKLIF. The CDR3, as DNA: TGTGCTCTTGGGGGCCTGGGGCCTACTACCCCTTACTGGGGGATACGGAATGTAGAGTACACTGATAAACTCATCTTT.